Included here is one T cell receptor beta chain sequence, with context. In its sample, this clone was seen a few times. This receptor's antigen is unknown. The read halts 3 residues ahead of the CDR3 end, with the missing end drawn from the germline J gene. This sample is drawn from a study of T cell clonality in common variable immunodeficiency (dated by TCRdb to about 2015). Overall study results and their limits: Despite equal DNA input, controls averaged about 81,820 unique sequences per sample versus around 32,000 in CVID samples. CVID TCRbeta sequences were reported to have fewer deletions and N-nucleotide insertions and to lack highly modified clones with 13 or more V deletions. Correlations of repertoire features with clinical complications were constrained by heterogeneity among patients within the CVID cohort. TCRbeta clonality was higher in CVID subjects than in healthy controls (t-test p = 0.018), and the increase was most characteristic of about a third of subjects. CVID subjects shared fewer TCRbeta clones with each other than healthy controls did (p < 0.0001). According to the authors, figuring out what caused the increased clonality in CVID would require sequencing the repertoires of T cell subpopulations.

Predominantly Caucasian heritage was noted among both the CVID patients and the healthy controls. From each donor, 5 to 8 ml of heparinized peripheral whole blood was collected. Genomic DNA from adults with common variable immune deficiency (CVID) and from healthy adult controls was the source for sequencing TCRbeta CDR3 repertoires. The control group comprised some 22 healthy adult volunteers, about twelve female and approximately ten male, aged about 23 to 75 years with a mean age of around 35. Diluted blood was subjected to density centrifugation over Hypaque 1077 or Ficoll-Paque for isolation of peripheral blood mononuclear cells. Genomic DNA was obtained from unsorted mononuclear cells using either Qiagen column purification or a centrifugation-based method. For sequencing, equivalent amounts of genomic DNA were input from CVID and control samples. For every sample, a 60 bp segment covering the rearranged TCRbeta CDR3 region was amplified and then sequenced. The immunoSEQ assay, a bias-corrected multiplex PCR combined with high-throughput sequencing, was used to amplify TCRbeta. Under the source paper's analysis protocol: Every unique nucleotide sequence counted as a clone and was annotated with V, D and J genes, copy number and frequency. Sequences were labeled productive if in frame, and non-productive if out of frame or containing stop codons. Clonality was calculated from Shannon's entropy as previously described. The predicted amino acid sequences of productive clones were used to derive the mean CDR3 Kyte-Doolittle hydropathy. Using the R hclust function, scaled V gene usage was clustered hierarchically with Manhattan distance and complete linkage. Sharing of clones by CDR3 amino acid sequence was evaluated through resampling of 12 repertoires per group over 100 rounds. The repertoires were screened for around 70 published EBV-specific TCRbeta sequences and 200 to 250 published CMV-specific TCRbeta sequences. Two CVID samples that yielded fewer than 10,000 sequences were excluded from the analysis, so around 38 CVID repertoires were retained. TCRdb obtained this table from immuneACCESS and retained in-frame rearrangements with V and J assigned. These tables miss some clones; where compared with another copy, unresolved V genes account for less than half of the shortfall, and the remainder is unexplained. That table gives V, J and clone size, and the DNA gave D and trimming. Here the sample lists 35,000 to 55,000 clones, none seen once only. The ten largest account for about 0.73% of the sample.

For CDR1 and CDR2, the germline V gene lists SGHDT and YYEEEE. Taken from cysteine to phenylalanine, the CDR3 has 13 residues. The DNA has 30 bases, all within the CDR3, and is read from base 1. The V and J genes are TRBV5-6 and TRBJ1-2; a tentative D call is TRBD1 (6 bases match). Sequencing was performed on peripheral blood mononuclear cells. This clonotype was sampled from a person aged 18 to 70 in good health. CDR3 DNA, as far as it was read: TGTGCCAGCAGCCAAAACAGGGCCCACGAC. The encoded protein is CASSQNRAHD. The full CDR3 is CASSQNRAHDYTF.